This T cell receptor (beta chain) came from a study of blood T cell repertoires in COVID-19. Whole-study context: The samples span acute and convalescent COVID-19 from the United States, Italy and Spain. PBMCs, B-cell-depleted T cells, or T cells provided the cDNA or gDNA that made up the material.

Assay: immunoSEQ multiplex PCR; the TCRdb copy retains only in-frame clones and omits some. The sample shows about 260,000 clones, about nine tenths of them seen only once. Germline loops: CDR1 SEHNR, CDR2 FQNEAQ (reference sequence). The CDR3 runs 14 residues. Trimming pared 8 bases from V and 6 bases from J, leaving 16 bases between. This receptor was taken from a man in his forties with active or convalescent COVID-19. Sequenced input: peripheral blood. The V gene is TRBV7-9, the J gene TRBJ2-2, with a tentative D call TRBD2 (5 bases). As DNA, the CDR3 is TGTGCCAGCCAAAGGGCTAGCTGGGCCGGGGAGCTGTTTTTT. Translated, it gives CASQRASWAGELFF.